Below are 3 T cell receptor beta chains sequenced from a single sample in a study of blood T cell repertoires in COVID-19. The table came from immunoSEQ multiplex PCR; TCRdb's copy has only in-frame clones and leaves some out. The repertoire includes tens of thousands of clones, about 88% of them detected once, and about 1.5% sits in the top ten. The sample was peripheral blood. The receptors were gathered from a man in his fifties or sixties with acute or convalescent COVID-19.

The chain has TRBV25-1 and TRBJ2-5, with D tentatively TRBD2 (5 bases). This CDR3 contains 14 residues. In germline, CDR1 is MGHDK, CDR2 SYGVNS. Trimming removed 1 base at V and 9 bases at J, with 15 bases between. CDR3 residues: CASSEFGRYGAQYF. The CDR3, as DNA: TGTGCCAGCAGTGAATTCGGACGGTACGGGGCCCAGTACTTC. The entire variable domain, with the rest obtained from reference TRBV25-1 and TRBJ2-5, is as follows: EADIYQTPRYLVIGTGKKITLECSQTMGHDKMYWYQQDPGMELHLIHYSYGVNSTEKGDLSSESTVSRIRTEHFPLTLESARPSHTSQYLCASSEFGRYGAQYFGPGTRLLVL.

V and J are TRBV27 and TRBJ1-1; TRBD1 might be the D (6 bases). V was clipped by 1 base and J by 1 base, with 13 bases between them. Germline CDR1 MNHEY, CDR2 SMNVEV (reference sequence). CDR3 length: 16 residues. CDR3 protein: CASSLYPSRGNTEAFF. The CDR3 coding sequence is TGTGCCAGCAGTTTATATCCATCCAGGGGGAACACTGAAGCTTTCTTT.

This rearrangement joins TRBV7-9 to TRBJ1-4, with a tentative D call TRBD1 (6 bases). This CDR3 contains 14 residues. Trimming left V 6 bases short and J 5 bases short, with 13 bases between. Per germline, CDR1 SEHNR and CDR2 FQNEAQ (reference sequence). CDR3 nucleotides: TGTGCCAGCAGGAGGGGGGGTCCCAATGAAAAACTGTTTTTT. Amino acid sequence: CASRRGGPNEKLFF.